Sequencing of this T cell receptor (beta chain) was carried out in a study of shared clonotypes between healthy human individuals. Study conclusions and caveats: Of the naive CD4 clonotypes, approximately 5% were shared across a handful of donors. Non-shared clonotypes displayed generation probabilities falling below those of clonotypes present in all four donors. The diversity represented, both genetic and in exposure history, was limited by few donors.

For this clone: The antigen is unknown. Other nucleotide sequences in the sample specify the same CDR3.

Naive CD8 populations comprised CD45RO-negative cells positively selected for CCR7, excluding terminally differentiated effector memory CD45RA+ cells. Generated by immunoSEQ multiplex PCR, the TCRdb table keeps only in-frame clones and is missing some. Of under 2,000,000 clones listed, roughly 95% were seen once; the top ten hold 1.2%. This CDR3 comprises 14 residues. Germline assignment: CDR1 LNHDA and CDR2 SQIVND (reference sequence). V was shortened by 1 base and J by 4 bases, with 11 bases between the two germline ends. The rearrangement joins TRBV19 to TRBJ2-7; D remains ambiguous. The sequenced sample consisted of naive CD8+ T cells sorted from blood. The receptor comes from a man aged 18-30 years in good health. CDR3 residues: CASSIAGSGYEQYF. The DNA of the CDR3 is TGTGCCAGTAGTATAGCAGGCTCTGGGTACGAGCAGTACTTC.